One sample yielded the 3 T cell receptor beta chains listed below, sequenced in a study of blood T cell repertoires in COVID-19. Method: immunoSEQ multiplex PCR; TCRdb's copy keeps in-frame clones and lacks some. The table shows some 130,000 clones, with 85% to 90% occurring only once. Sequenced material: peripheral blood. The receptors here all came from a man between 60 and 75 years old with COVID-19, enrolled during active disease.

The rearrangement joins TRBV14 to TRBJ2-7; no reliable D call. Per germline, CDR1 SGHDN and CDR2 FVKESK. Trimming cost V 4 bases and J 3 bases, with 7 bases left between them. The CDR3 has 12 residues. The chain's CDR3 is CASSLHHYEQYF. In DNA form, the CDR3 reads TGTGCCAGCAGCCTACACCACTACGAGCAGTACTTC. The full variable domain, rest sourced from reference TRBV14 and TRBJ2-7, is EAGVTQFPSHSVIEKGQTVTLRCDPISGHDNLYWYRRVMGKEIKFLLHFVKESKQDESGMPNNRFLAERTGGTYSTLKVQPAELEDSGVYFCASSLHHYEQYFGPGTRLTVT.

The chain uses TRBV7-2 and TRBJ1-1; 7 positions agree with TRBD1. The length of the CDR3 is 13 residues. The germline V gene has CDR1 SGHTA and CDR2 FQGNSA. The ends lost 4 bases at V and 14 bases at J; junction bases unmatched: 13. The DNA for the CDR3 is TGTGCCAGCAGCTCGTGGGACAGCGAAAGTCTATTCTTT. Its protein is CASSSWDSESLFF.

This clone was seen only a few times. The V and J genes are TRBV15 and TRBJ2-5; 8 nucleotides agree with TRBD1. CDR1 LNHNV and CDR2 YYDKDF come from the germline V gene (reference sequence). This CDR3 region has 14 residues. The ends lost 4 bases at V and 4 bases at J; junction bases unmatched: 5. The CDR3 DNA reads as TGTGCCACCAGCAACATACAGGGGGGAGAGACCCAGTACTTC. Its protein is CATSNIQGGETQYF.